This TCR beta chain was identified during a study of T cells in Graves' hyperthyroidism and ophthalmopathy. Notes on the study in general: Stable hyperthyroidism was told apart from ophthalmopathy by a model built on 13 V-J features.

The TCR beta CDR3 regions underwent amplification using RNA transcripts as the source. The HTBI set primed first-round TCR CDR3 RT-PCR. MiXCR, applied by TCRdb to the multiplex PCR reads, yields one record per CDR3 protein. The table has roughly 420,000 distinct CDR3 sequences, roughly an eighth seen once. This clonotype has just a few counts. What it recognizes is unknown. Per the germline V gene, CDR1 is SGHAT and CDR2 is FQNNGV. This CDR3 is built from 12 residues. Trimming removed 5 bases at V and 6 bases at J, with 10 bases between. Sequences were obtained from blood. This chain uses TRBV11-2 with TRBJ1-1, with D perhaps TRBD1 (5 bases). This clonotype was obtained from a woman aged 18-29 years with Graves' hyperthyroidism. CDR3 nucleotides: TGTGCCAGCAGCCCCTGGGACGCTGAAGCTTTCTTT. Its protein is CASSPWDAEAFF.